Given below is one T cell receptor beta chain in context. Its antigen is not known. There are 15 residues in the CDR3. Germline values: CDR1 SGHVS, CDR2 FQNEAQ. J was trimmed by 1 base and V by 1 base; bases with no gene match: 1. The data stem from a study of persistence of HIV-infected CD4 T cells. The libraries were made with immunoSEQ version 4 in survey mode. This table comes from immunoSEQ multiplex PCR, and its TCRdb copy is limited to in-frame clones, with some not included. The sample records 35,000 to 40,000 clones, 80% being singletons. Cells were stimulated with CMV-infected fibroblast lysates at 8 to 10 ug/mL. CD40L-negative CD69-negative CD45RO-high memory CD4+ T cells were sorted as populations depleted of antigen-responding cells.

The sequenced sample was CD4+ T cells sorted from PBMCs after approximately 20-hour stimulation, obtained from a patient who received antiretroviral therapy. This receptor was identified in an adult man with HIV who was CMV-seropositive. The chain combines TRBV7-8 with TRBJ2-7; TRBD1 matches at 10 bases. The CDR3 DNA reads TGTGCCAGCAGCTTAGGGGACAGGGGTTCCTACGAGCAGTACTTC. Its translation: CASSLGDRGSYEQYF.